This entry lists 4 T cell receptor beta chains sequenced from one sample in a study of blood T cells in healthy people across ages (dated by TCRdb to the mid-2010s). The library was prepared using 5' RACE. The data were produced on an Illumina HiSeq 2500. A second roughly 6 to 12 cycle PCR used a sample-barcoded 5' primer and a J-beta primer mix. TCRdb reworked the public reads: Q25 trimming with fastp, MiXCR clone assembly, productive beta chains retained. Merged by CDR3 protein, the rows form single entries marked with the most common genes and DNA. Within this sample are 750,000 or so distinct CDR3 sequences, with 20% to 25% of them counted one time only. The top ten clones comprise under 10% of the sample. In addition, the sample was reused for a study of T cells of mothers and their children.

Input material: blood. Receptor source: a boy aged 10-17 years in good health.

The genes are TRBV7-2 and TRBJ1-2; D is possibly TRBD1 (5 bases). V was pared by 3 bases and J by 8 bases, with 19 bases between. The CDR3 has 15 amino acids. Germline CDR1 reads SGHTA; CDR2 reads FQGNSA. DNA of the CDR3: TGTGCCAGCAGCTTGCAGCCCGGGCAGGGTGAGGGCTACACCTTC. Encoded protein: CASSLQPGQGEGYTF.

This sequence joins TRBV20-1 and TRBJ2-7; D is undetermined. Germline CDR1 reads DFQATT; CDR2 reads SNEGSKA (reference sequence). Trimming removed 4 bases at V and 0 bases at J, with 16 bases between. The CDR3 loop spans 15 amino acids. The CDR3 coding sequence is TGCAGTGCTATCGTTCCAGAAACCGTCTCCTACGAGCAGTACTTC. Its translation: CSAIVPETVSYEQYF.

This clonotype was seen more than once but under ten times. V and J are TRBV6-2 or TRBV6-3 and TRBJ2-3, with D maybe TRBD2 (5 bases). Trimming left V 6 bases short and J 6 bases short, with 13 bases between. The length of the CDR3 is 13 residues. CDR1 and CDR2 from the germline V gene are MNHEY and SVGEGT. The CDR3: CASSEGRLDTQYF. The CDR3 DNA reads as TGTGCCAGCAGCGAGGGTCGTTTGGATACGCAGTATTTT.

The chain couples TRBV6-2 or TRBV6-3 to TRBJ1-5; D is possibly TRBD1 (5 bases). The ends were cut back, 5 bases at V and 0 bases at J, with 11 bases in the middle. The CDR3 is made up of 15 amino acids. Per germline, CDR1 MNHEY and CDR2 SVGEGT. The CDR3 bases are TGTGCCAGCAGTAACGGGGGGGATAGCAATCAGCCCCAGCATTTT. Residues: CASSNGGDSNQPQHF.